The table lists the clone carrying this TCR beta chain with a few counts. CDR3 length equals 21 residues. Germline V gene sequence: CDR1 MDHEN, CDR2 SYDVKM. Losses at the gene ends were 4 bases for V and 4 bases for J; bases not matched to a gene: 24. The data originate from a study of T-cell reconstitution after alpha-beta-depleted transplantation in children. Preparation of the TCRbeta library involved a method that used unique molecular identifiers. A single record per CDR3 protein comes from TCRdb applying MiXCR to the PCR reads. The sample lists some 350,000 distinct CDR3 sequences; 10% to 13% were seen once.

The chain links TRBV28 to TRBJ2-3; 9 bases fit TRBD2. The sequencing here drew on PBMCs from the stem cell graft donor, taken from the stem cell graft. The sequence was obtained from a human donor who donated a stem cell graft to a child with acute lymphoblastic leukemia. CDR3 nucleotide sequence: TGTGCCAGCAGTTCTCCTCTTATAGCGGGAGAGGAGTTGGGCGACCCAGATACGCAGTATTTT. As protein: CASSSPLIAGEELGDPDTQYF.